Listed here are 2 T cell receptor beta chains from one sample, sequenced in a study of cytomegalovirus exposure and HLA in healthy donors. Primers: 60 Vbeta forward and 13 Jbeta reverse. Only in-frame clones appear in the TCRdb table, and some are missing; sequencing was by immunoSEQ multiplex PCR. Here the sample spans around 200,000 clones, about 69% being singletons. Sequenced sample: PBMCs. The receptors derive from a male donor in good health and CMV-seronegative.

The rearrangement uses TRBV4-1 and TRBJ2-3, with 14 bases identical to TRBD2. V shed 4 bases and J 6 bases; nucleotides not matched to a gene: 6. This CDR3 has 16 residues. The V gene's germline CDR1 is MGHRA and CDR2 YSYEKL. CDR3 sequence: CASSPGLAGVGDTQYF. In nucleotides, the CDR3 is TGCGCCAGCAGCCCGGGACTAGCGGGAGTAGGGGATACGCAGTATTTT.

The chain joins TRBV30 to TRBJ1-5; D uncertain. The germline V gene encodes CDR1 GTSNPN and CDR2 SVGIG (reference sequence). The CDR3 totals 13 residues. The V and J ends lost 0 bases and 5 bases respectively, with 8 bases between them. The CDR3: CAWSVLVDQPQHF. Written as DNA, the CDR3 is TGTGCCTGGAGTGTACTAGTTGATCAGCCCCAGCATTTT.